These 13 T cell receptor beta chains came from one sample sequenced in a study of siplizumab effects on memory and regulatory T cells. TCRdb's table, derived via immunoSEQ multiplex PCR, lists solely in-frame clones and lacks some. The data contain fewer than 130,000 clones, just under 95% of them singletons. Sequenced material: CD4+ T cells sorted from blood. The receptors were sampled from a human donor in good health.

The chain recombines TRBV7-9 with TRBJ2-4; D unresolved. CDR3 size: 15 residues. Per the germline V gene, CDR1 is SEHNR and CDR2 is FQNEAQ (reference sequence). The V gene lost 5 bases and the J gene lost 0 bases, with 11 bases spanning the gap. The CDR3 coding sequence is TGTGCCAGCAGCCTAGACGGGTTAGCCAAAAACATTCAGTACTTC. Translating gives CASSLDGLAKNIQYF.

The chain links TRBV5-1 to TRBJ1-1; D remains unclear. Looked up from germline, CDR1 is SGHRS and CDR2 is YFSETQ. V was clipped by 4 bases and J by 2 bases, with 9 bases between them. The length of the CDR3 is 13 residues. The CDR3 spells CASSPDSNTEAFF. CDR3 coding DNA: TGCGCCAGCAGCCCCGATTCTAACACTGAAGCTTTCTTT. Full variable domain (outside the CDR3, taken from reference TRBV5-1 and TRBJ1-1): KAGVTQTPRYLIKTRGQQVTLSCSPISGHRSVSWYQQTPGQGLQFLFEYFSETQRNKGNFPGRFSGRQFSNSRSEMNVSTLELGDSALYLCASSPDSNTEAFFGQGTRLTVV.

The CDR3: CSVRSPSGLKGTEAFF. The CDR3 nucleotides read TGCAGCGTCCGCTCCCCCTCGGGGCTTAAGGGGACTGAAGCTTTCTTT. The chain employs TRBV29-1 and TRBJ1-1; maybe TRBD1 (5 bases). Trimming took off 6 bases at V and 5 bases at J, with 25 bases between the two ends. The CDR3 extends over 16 amino acids. CDR1 is SQVTM, CDR2 ANQGSEA, per germline.

This clone occurred a few times. This chain joins TRBV4-1 and TRBJ2-2; D is possibly TRBD1 (5 bases). The CDR3 has 15 amino acids. Germline-derived CDR1 and CDR2 are MGHRA and YSYEKL. V was shortened by 0 bases and J by 6 bases, with 11 bases between the two germline ends. This CDR3 reads CASSQEGVVSGELFF. CDR3 in DNA: TGCGCCAGCAGCCAAGAAGGGGTAGTTTCCGGGGAGCTGTTTTTT.

A note on this clone: Other DNA sequences in the sample encode the same CDR3. This rearrangement joins TRBV5-5 to TRBJ2-7; the D is unclear. The V end was cut by 8 bases, the J end by 6 bases, with 18 bases between. CDR1 and CDR2 (germline): SGHKS, YYEKEE (reference sequence). This CDR3 is built from 13 residues. The CDR3 DNA reads TGTGCCAGTAGCCCCATTACCGTCGGCGAGCAGTACTTC. Amino acid sequence: CASSPITVGEQYF.

About this clone itself: Other DNA sequences in this sample translate to the same CDR3. The chain combines TRBV7-9 with TRBJ1-5; D is unresolved. Trimming removed 3 bases at V and 4 bases at J, with 4 bases between. There are 12 residues in the CDR3. Per germline, CDR1 SEHNR and CDR2 FQNEAQ (reference sequence). CDR3 DNA: TGTGCCAGCAGCTTTGGAAATCAGCCCCAGCATTTT. Its translation is CASSFGNQPQHF.

This chain uses TRBV2 with TRBJ2-7, with 9 bases that match TRBD1. This CDR3 spans 14 amino acids. J gave up 4 bases and V 7 bases, and 8 bases lay outside the gene matches. Germline CDR1 reads SNHLY; CDR2 reads FYNNEI. The DNA of the CDR3 is TGTGCCAGCACCAAGGACAGGGGTACGTACGAGCAGTACTTC. Its protein is CASTKDRGTYEQYF.

The chain links TRBV11-2 to TRBJ1-1, with no clear D. The V gene lost 8 bases and the J gene lost 1 base, with 8 bases spanning the gap. Germline-derived CDR1 and CDR2 are SGHAT and FQNNGV. The CDR3 length is 12 residues. CDR3 nucleotides: TGTGCCAGCCGCAGGAGGAACACTGAAGCTTTCTTT. Its translation: CASRRRNTEAFF.

The V and J genes are TRBV6-6 and TRBJ2-7, with a possible D match to TRBD2 (5 bases). Germline values: CDR1 MNHNY, CDR2 SVGAGI (reference sequence). V was shortened by 2 bases and J by 2 bases, with 13 bases between the two germline ends. The CDR3 totals 15 residues. The CDR3 loop reads CASSYNPGGAYEQYF. Written as DNA, the CDR3 is TGTGCCAGCAGTTACAACCCCGGAGGAGCCTACGAGCAGTACTTC.

On this clone itself: Because it lacks the conserved phenylalanine or tryptophan at the end, this CDR3 is likely a read error. The V call is TRBV5-4, the J call TRBJ2-7, with TRBD1 matching over 8 bases. Germline assignment: CDR1 SGHNT and CDR2 YYREEE (reference sequence). There are 15 residues in the CDR3. The trim removed 4 bases at V and 3 bases at J, leaving 9 bases unmatched. Here the CDR3 DNA reads TGTGCCAGCAGCAGAGGACAGGGAGAGGACTACGAGCAGTACCTC. It codes for CASSRGQGEDYEQYL.

The genes are TRBV29-1 and TRBJ2-2; D may be TRBD1 or TRBD2 (5 bases each). The length of the CDR3 is 15 residues. Trimming took off 4 bases at V and 6 bases at J, with 18 bases between the two ends. In germline, CDR1 is SQVTM, CDR2 ANQGSEA. DNA of the CDR3: TGCAGCGTTGCCCCCGGGGCCCCAGCGGCCGGGGAGCTGTTTTTT. It encodes CSVAPGAPAAGELFF.

The chain has TRBV6-5 and TRBJ2-2; TRBD1 matches 9 bases. After removal of 6 bases from V and 7 bases from J, the junction contained 3 bases not matched to a gene. The CDR3 sequence is 13 residues long. The germline gives CDR1 MNHEY, CDR2 SVGAGI. CDR3 in amino acids: CASRDRGGGELFF. The CDR3 coding sequence is TGTGCCAGCAGGGACAGGGGTGGCGGGGAGCTGTTTTTT.

The V gene is TRBV19, the J gene TRBJ1-2; TRBD1 matches at 9 bases. The CDR3 contains 13 residues. Germline V gives CDR1 LNHDA, CDR2 SQIVND (reference sequence). V dropped 7 bases and J dropped 3; count of bases not matched to a gene: 3. The CDR3 spells CASNRQGDYGYTF. CDR3 bases: TGTGCCAGTAATCGACAGGGGGACTATGGCTACACCTTC.